These 20 T cell receptor beta chains were all obtained from the same sample, sequenced in a study of cytomegalovirus exposure and HLA in healthy donors. The PCR had 60 Vbeta and 13 Jbeta primers. Assay: immunoSEQ multiplex PCR; the TCRdb copy retains only in-frame clones and omits some. The repertoire holds roughly 100,000 clones, 60% to 75% seen once, with about 2.1% in the top ten. The specimen was PBMCs. These receptors came from a middle-aged woman in good health and CMV-seronegative.

The V call is TRBV9, the J call TRBJ2-2; 11 nucleotides match TRBD2. The germline CDR1 and CDR2 sequences are SGDLS and YYNGEE. This CDR3 has 17 residues. Unmatched junction bases numbered 9, after V lost 3 bases and J lost 5 bases. The CDR3 region is CASSGGLAGGRTGELFF. In DNA form, the CDR3 reads TGTGCCAGCAGCGGCGGACTAGCGGGTGGTAGGACCGGGGAGCTGTTTTTT.

The rearrangement links TRBV6-1 to TRBJ1-6, with TRBD1 matching over 7 bases. Per germline, CDR1 MNHNS and CDR2 SASEGT. V lost 5 bases and J lost 7; bases outside the gene matches: 2. The length of the CDR3 is 13 residues. The DNA for the CDR3 is TGTGCCAGCAGTCGGGACAGCAATTCACCCCTCCACTTT. This codes for CASSRDSNSPLHF.

The gene calls are TRBV14 and TRBJ2-7, with D possibly being TRBD1 (5 bases). The CDR3 is made up of 15 amino acids. The V gene's germline CDR1 is SGHDN and CDR2 FVKESK. Trimming left V 0 bases short and J 7 bases short, with 16 bases between. CDR3: CASSQDWLGVREQYF. The CDR3 bases are TGTGCCAGCAGCCAAGATTGGCTAGGGGTGAGGGAGCAGTACTTC.

This clone was seen only a few times. In DNA, the CDR3 is TGTGCCAGCAGTTCTTTCTCTTTATATAGCAATCAGCCCCAGCATTTT. This codes for CASSSFSLYSNQPQHF. The chain combines TRBV6-6 with TRBJ1-5; no reliable D call. The CDR3 runs to 16 residues. Germline-derived CDR1 and CDR2 are MNHNY and SVGAGI (reference sequence). V shed 4 bases and J shed 0 bases, with 13 bases lying between them.

This clone was picked up a small number of times. This rearrangement joins TRBV2 to TRBJ2-1; TRBD1 aligns across 7 bases. The V gene's germline CDR1 is SNHLY and CDR2 FYNNEI. The CDR3 is made up of 14 amino acids. The junction had 6 bases not matched to a gene; V was cut back by 6 bases and J by 4 bases. The CDR3 DNA reads TGTGCCAGCAGCGAGGACAGGAGGTACAATGAGCAGTTCTTC. Translated: CASSEDRRYNEQFF.

V and J are TRBV5-6 and TRBJ1-2; D not resolved. CDR3 length: 15 residues. The germline V and J ends were trimmed by 4 bases and 5 bases, with 18 bases remaining between them. Germline CDR1 SGHDT, CDR2 YYEEEE. DNA of the CDR3: TGTGCCAGCAGCCGTCTCCAATTGGCGGGATATGGCTACACCTTC. Protein: CASSRLQLAGYGYTF.

The rearrangement links TRBV30 to TRBJ2-5, with 9 nucleotides matching TRBD1. This CDR3 is built from 13 residues. Germline assignment: CDR1 GTSNPN and CDR2 SVGIG (reference sequence). V dropped 3 bases and J dropped 1; count of bases not matched to a gene: 0. CDR3: CAWRDRGQETQYF. The CDR3 coding sequence is TGTGCCTGGAGGGACAGGGGCCAAGAGACCCAGTACTTC.

This sequence joins TRBV2 and TRBJ2-7, with D unresolved. CDR1 is SNHLY, CDR2 FYNNEI, per germline. V was pared by 1 base and J by 1 base, with 5 bases between. The CDR3 totals 13 residues. The CDR3 DNA follows: TGTGCCAGCAGTGAAGACGGGTCCTACGAGCAGTACTTC. Its translation is CASSEDGSYEQYF.

The V and J genes are TRBV5-1 and TRBJ2-1, with TRBD2 matching 12 bases. The ends lost 4 bases at V and 2 bases at J; junction bases unmatched: 7. The CDR3 spans 17 residues. CDR1 SGHRS and CDR2 YFSETQ come from the germline V gene. This CDR3 reads CASSRGLAGLTYNEQFF. The CDR3, as DNA: TGCGCCAGCAGCCGGGGACTAGCGGGCCTTACCTACAATGAGCAGTTCTTC.

The chain couples TRBV5-1 to TRBJ2-1, with 7 bases fitting TRBD2. The germline V gene encodes CDR1 SGHRS and CDR2 YFSETQ. J lost 7 bases, V lost 4 bases, and 11 bases had no gene match. This CDR3 contains 15 residues. The CDR3 is CASSPLAVRTNEQFF. DNA for the CDR3: TGCGCCAGCAGCCCTCTAGCGGTGCGAACGAATGAGCAGTTCTTC.

This clone was seen just once. V and J are TRBV30 and TRBJ2-7, with D unclear. The CDR3 consists of 11 residues. V was shortened by 1 base and J by 4 bases, with 5 bases between the two germline ends. Germline CDR1 and CDR2: GTSNPN and SVGIG (reference sequence). The CDR3 here is CAWSGSYEQYF. CDR3 sequence (DNA): TGTGCCTGGAGTGGGAGTTACGAGCAGTACTTC.

J is TRBJ2-1 and V is TRBV6-6; 7 nucleotides agree with TRBD1. After removal of 0 bases from V and 3 bases from J, the junction contained 2 bases not matched to a gene. CDR3 length: 15 residues. The V gene's germline CDR1 is MNHNY and CDR2 SVGAGI (reference sequence). The CDR3 spells CASSYSGQLYNEQFF. The CDR3 DNA sequence: TGTGCCAGCAGTTACTCGGGACAGCTCTACAATGAGCAGTTCTTC.

The rearrangement uses TRBV5-1 and TRBJ2-3; 9 bases align to TRBD2. Germline V gene lookup returns CDR1 SGHRS and CDR2 YFSETQ. The ends lost 0 bases at V and 2 bases at J; junction bases unmatched: 7. The CDR3 covers 17 residues. The CDR3, as DNA: TGCGCCAGCAGCTTGGCCCAATTAGCGGGAGCCACAGATACGCAGTATTTT. Amino acid sequence: CASSLAQLAGATDTQYF.

The chain is built from TRBV5-4 and TRBJ2-7; 8 nucleotides align to TRBD2. Germline V gene sequence: CDR1 SGHNT, CDR2 YYREEE (reference sequence). V lost 5 bases to trimming and J lost 3 bases; unmatched junction nucleotides: 10. The CDR3 contains 15 residues. The CDR3 DNA is TGTGCCAGCAGGGATGCGCGGGAGGACAACTACGAGCAGTACTTC. It yields the protein CASRDAREDNYEQYF.

This clone was counted only a few times. This chain links TRBV5-1 with TRBJ2-2, with TRBD2 matching 10 bases. The junction had 2 bases not matched to a gene; V was cut back by 0 bases and J by 6 bases. CDR1 is SGHRS and CDR2 is YFSETQ in the germline V gene. CDR3 length equals 15 residues. CDR3 coding DNA: TGCGCCAGCAGCTTGGCGCTAGCGGGAGCCGGGGAGCTGTTTTTT. The encoded protein is CASSLALAGAGELFF.

This sequence joins TRBV6-5 and TRBJ1-1; D is unresolved. The CDR3 length is 16 residues. Germline V gene sequence: CDR1 MNHEY, CDR2 SVGAGI. The germline V and J ends were trimmed by 0 bases and 1 base, with 12 bases remaining between them. CDR3 nucleotide sequence: TGTGCCAGCAGTTACTCGATAGGGAGTAGGAACACTGAAGCTTTCTTT. Amino acids: CASSYSIGSRNTEAFF.

This clone was seen a few times. V gene TRBV27 combines with J gene TRBJ2-3, with 7 bases that match TRBD1. This CDR3 is built from 14 residues. Germline V gene lookup returns CDR1 MNHEY and CDR2 SMNVEV (reference sequence). Trimming removed 5 bases from V and 9 bases from J; junction bases left unmatched: 11. The CDR3 here is CASSLRQGLGTQYF. In DNA form, the CDR3 reads TGTGCCAGCAGTCTTCGACAGGGCCTTGGAACGCAGTATTTT.

This sequence joins TRBV7-8 and TRBJ2-1; 8 bases are shared with TRBD2. This CDR3 is built from 12 residues. Trimming removed 8 bases from V and 11 bases from J; junction bases left unmatched: 8. The germline CDR1 and CDR2 sequences are SGHVS and FQNEAQ. CDR3 residues: CASRGGSPQQFF. Written as DNA, the CDR3 is TGTGCCAGCCGGGGGGGGTCCCCTCAGCAGTTCTTC.

This clone was seen just once. This chain links TRBV21-1 with TRBJ2-2; whether TRBD2, the table's D call, matches the DNA was not checked. TRBV21-1 is shown as a pseudogene. The CDR3 has 16 amino acids. CDR3 nucleotide sequence: TGTGCCAGCAGCAAAGAGGATAGCGGGGGGTCAGGGGAGCTGTTTTTT. This translates into CASSKEDSGGSGELFF.

In the case of this clone: A read error may account for a junction end that differs from germline. V gene TRBV7-9 combines with J gene TRBJ1-1; a weak D match, TRBD1 (5 bases). This CDR3 comprises 14 residues. Germline-derived CDR1 and CDR2 are SEHNR and FQNEAQ (reference sequence). CDR3 sequence: CSSSLEGVMTEAFF. The CDR3 DNA follows: TGTTCCAGCAGCTTAGAAGGGGTGATGACTGAAGCTTTCTTT. Full variable domain (remainder filled in from reference TRBV7-9 and TRBJ1-1): DTGVSQNPRHKITKRGQNVTFRCDPISEHNRLYWYRQTLGQGPEFLTYFQNEAQLEKSRLLSDRFSAERPKGSFSTLEIQRTEQGDSAMYLCSSSLEGVMTEAFFGQGTRLTVV.